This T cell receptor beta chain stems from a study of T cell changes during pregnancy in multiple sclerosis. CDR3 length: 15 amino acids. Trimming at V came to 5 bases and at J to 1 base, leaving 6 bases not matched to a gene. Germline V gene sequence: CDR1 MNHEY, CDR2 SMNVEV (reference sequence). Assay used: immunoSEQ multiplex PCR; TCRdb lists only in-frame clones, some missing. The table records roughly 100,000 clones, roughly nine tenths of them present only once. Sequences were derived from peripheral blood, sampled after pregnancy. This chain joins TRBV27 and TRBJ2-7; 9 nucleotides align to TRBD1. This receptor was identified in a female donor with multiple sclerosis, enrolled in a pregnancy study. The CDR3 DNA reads TGTGCCAGCAGTGCACGGGACAGGGCGTCCTACGAGCAGTACTTC. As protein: CASSARDRASYEQYF.